This entry describes one TCR beta chain. Which antigen it targets is not known. Per-base qualities were not stored, and no clone one base away is much larger. V and J are truncated by 3 bases and 3 bases respectively, leaving an intervening sequence of 16 bases. From the cysteine through the phenylalanine, the CDR3 covers 16 amino acids. Only the CDR3 portion is preserved as DNA: 48 bases, with reading frame beginning at the first base. Looking up the germline V gene yields CDR1 SGDLS and CDR2 YYNGEE. The donors were some 39 Caucasian individuals from Russia, aged 6 to 90 years, who were systemically healthy. Around 9.7 milliliters of peripheral blood were collected from each donor into EDTA-treated Vacutainer tubes. Ficoll-Paque density-gradient centrifugation was used to isolate PBMCs, with at least 6.5 million obtained per sample. Trizol reagent was used to extract total RNA from the PBMCs, yielding at least 6 micrograms per sample. For every donor, flow cytometry on a PBMC aliquot measured the percentage of naive CD45RAhigh/CD27high T cells.

The receptor library was made with 5' RACE. The sequencer was an Illumina HiSeq 2500. A second roughly 7 to 11 cycle PCR used a sample-barcoded 5' primer and a J-beta primer mix. A template-switch 5' adaptor carrying 12 random nucleotides introduced a unique molecular identifier onto each TCR beta cDNA molecule. Each sample yielded at least 3 million CDR3-containing paired-end reads. All of the RNA was converted into first-strand cDNA using the Mint cDNA synthesis kit, with a TRBC-specific oligonucleotide serving as the primer. Following uracil-DNA glycosylase treatment, a first 18-cycle PCR with universal primers M1SS and BC2_uni_R was performed on all cDNA. Per the original workflow: For normalization, 1 million high-quality reads were randomly selected from each sample, with every read carrying a distinct molecular identifier. Instead of being binned into consensus sequences, reads with shared molecular identifiers were discarded. CDR3 identification, clonotype clustering and error correction used MiTCR with a Q25 quality threshold and the strictest error-elimination algorithm. A nonparametric unseen species model with Euler transformation was used to estimate lower-bound total TCR beta diversity. In TCRdb, the public reads were trimmed at Q25 with fastp and aligned with MiXCR, with productive beta chains retained. Each record represents a unique CDR3 protein, reported with the most common genes and DNA among its rows. The V and J calls, along with clone size, are taken from TCRdb and not from the paper's own processing. The sample profile shows about 900,000 distinct CDR3 sequences; approximately 49% of them were found once. Roughly an eighth of the sample goes to the ten largest clones.

This specimen comes from a study of blood T cells in healthy people across ages (dated by TCRdb to about 2015). For the study in its entirety: In model experiments, roughly one uniquely barcoded TCR beta cDNA molecule per two T cells was captured by template switching. Using deep sequencing normalized with unique cDNA molecular identifiers, the study measured how TCR beta repertoire diversity changes with age. The donors were divided into four age groups: young (average around 16 years), middle-aged (around 41), aged (around 59) and long-lived (82). To avoid experimental bias, donors of different ages were spread randomly across the sequencing lanes. For two donors (one aged 18 to 30 and one aged 80 or older), the study analyzed two additional independent replicas of 1 million unique cDNA reads from the same blood draw.

The paper as a whole reports these results and caveats: Bulk unsorted PBMC profiling prevented conclusive comparison of naive and antigen-experienced compartments. Observed TCR beta diversity correlated strongly with the percentage of naive T cells measured by flow cytometry. The long-lived group showed more naive CD4+ T cells, fewer expanded clones and increased TCR diversity than the aged group, suggesting age selection. Total diversity estimates from one million sequenced T cells were considered lower bounds and underestimates. Because the CMV infection status of the donors was unknown, age-related changes in expanded clonotypes may potentially have been confounded. Observed TCR beta diversity per million T cells fell roughly linearly with age, and a significant reduction was already apparent by age around 40.

The chain is assembled from TRBV9 and TRBJ2-1; possibly the D gene is TRBD2, per 6 matching bases. The receptor was derived from a man aged 25-45 years in good health. Sample: blood. The nucleotides read TGTGCCAGCAGCGCCGCCGGGACTGGGTTCTACAATGAGCAGTTCTTC. Translated, it gives CASSAAGTGFYNEQFF. Supplemented by the reference TRBV9 and TRBJ2-1 proteins around the CDR3, the complete variable domain is DSGVTQTPKHLITATGQRVTLRCSPRSGDLSVYWYQQSLDQGLQFLIQYYNGEERAKGNILERFSAQQFPDLHSELNLSSLELGDSALYFCASSAAGTGFYNEQFFGPGTRLTVL.